The 27 T cell receptor beta chains reported below all come from one sample, sequenced in a study of T cell responses to AZD1222 COVID-19 vaccine. This table comes from immunoSEQ multiplex PCR, and its TCRdb copy is limited to in-frame clones, with some not included. The repertoire holds about 21,000 clones, with roughly 84% as singletons. The sequencing here drew on peripheral blood, taken 28 days after the second AZD1222 dose. These receptors all stem from an adult who received the AZD1222 COVID-19 vaccine.

Sample share makes this clone medium-sized. This chain connects TRBV7-2 to TRBJ2-7; TRBD2 agrees at 7 bases. This CDR3 is built from 14 residues. Per the germline V gene, CDR1 is SGHTA and CDR2 is FQGNSA. J gave up 3 bases and V 2 bases, and 4 bases lay outside the gene matches. The DNA of the CDR3 is TGTGCCAGCAGCTTAAGGGCGGGGGACTACGAGCAGTACTTC. Encoded protein: CASSLRAGDYEQYF.

The V gene is TRBV28, the J gene TRBJ1-2; no clear D gene. Trimming took off 4 bases at V and 8 bases at J, with 8 bases between the two ends. Germline-derived CDR1 and CDR2 are MDHEN and SYDVKM. The CDR3 sequence is 11 residues long. CDR3 nucleotide sequence: TGTGCCAGCAGTTCTCTCTGGGGCTACACCTTC. It is translated as CASSSLWGYTF.

The rearrangement links TRBV6-5 to TRBJ2-1; maybe TRBD2 (6 bases). Germline-derived CDR1 and CDR2 are MNHEY and SVGAGI. With 6 bases removed from V and 4 bases from J, the gap between germline ends came to 16 bases. The CDR3 covers 15 residues. The CDR3, as DNA: TGTGCCAGCAGCCGAACTAGCTCCACTTACAATGAGCAGTTCTTC. It yields the protein CASSRTSSTYNEQFF.

This rearrangement joins TRBV5-4 to TRBJ2-6, with a weak D call TRBD1 (6 bases). V was cut by 6 bases and J by 0 bases, with 13 bases left in between. The CDR3 runs 16 residues. Germline CDR1 reads SGHNT; CDR2 reads YYREEE (reference sequence). Here the CDR3 reads CASTKGGDSGANVLTF. CDR3 DNA sequence: TGTGCCAGCACCAAAGGGGGAGACTCTGGGGCCAACGTCCTGACTTTC.

J is TRBJ1-1 and V is TRBV6-1; D is undetermined. V was pared by 2 bases and J by 5 bases, with 6 bases between. CDR3 length equals 12 residues. The germline CDR1 and CDR2 sequences are MNHNS and SASEGT. The CDR3 is CASSEMSTEAFF. The CDR3 DNA is TGTGCCAGCAGTGAAATGAGTACTGAAGCTTTCTTT.

This chain uses TRBV7-6 with TRBJ2-5; perhaps TRBD1 as D (5 bases). V was pared by 1 base and J by 4 bases, with 16 bases between. This CDR3 has 16 amino acids. Germline-derived CDR1 and CDR2 are SGHVS and FNYEAQ. As DNA, the CDR3 is TGTGCCAGCAGCTTAGAGGGGCGGTTGGGTCGAGAGACCCAGTACTTC. Its translation is CASSLEGRLGRETQYF.

The chain employs TRBV30 and TRBJ1-5; 8 bases are a match to TRBD1. J was trimmed by 8 bases and V by 4 bases; bases with no gene match: 7. CDR3 length: 13 residues. From germline, CDR1 is GTSNPN and CDR2 SVGIG (reference sequence). The CDR3 protein is CAWTGQGMEPQHF. DNA for the CDR3: TGTGCCTGGACTGGACAGGGAATGGAGCCCCAGCATTTT.

This clone showed up just a few times. The genes are TRBV11-3 and TRBJ2-7, with 10 positions matching TRBD2. CDR1 and CDR2 from the germline V gene are SGHNT and YENEEA. The ends lost 8 bases at V and 5 bases at J; junction bases unmatched: 9. The CDR3 sequence is 14 residues long. The DNA for the CDR3 is TGTGCCAGCCGGCCGGGACTAGCGTACCACGAGCAGTACTTC. This codes for CASRPGLAYHEQYF. The full variable domain, in which reference TRBV11-3 and TRBJ2-7 provide the parts outside the CDR3, is EAGVVQSPRYKIIEKKQPVAFWCNPISGHNTLYWYLQNLGQGPELLIRYENEEAVDDSQLPKDRFSAERLKGVDSTLKIQPAELGDSAVYLCASRPGLAYHEQYFGPGTRLTVT.

This chain connects TRBV4-1 to TRBJ1-4, with D maybe TRBD1 (6 bases). The length of the CDR3 is 16 residues. Germline-derived CDR1 and CDR2 are MGHRA and YSYEKL. Trimming shortened V by 3 bases and J by 5 bases, and 16 bases separated the two germline ends. The CDR3 DNA sequence: TGCGCCAGCAGCCAGGGGAACAGGGAGGTGAATGAAAAACTGTTTTTT. The encoded protein is CASSQGNREVNEKLFF.

This clone was recorded only once. This chain links TRBV9 with TRBJ2-3; TRBD2 might be the D (7 bases). The V gene's germline CDR1 is SGDLS and CDR2 YYNGEE. Between the trimmed V and J ends, which lost 4 bases and 1 base, there was a span of 19 bases. This CDR3 is built from 17 residues. This CDR3 is CASSSRIGGGGTDTQYF. The CDR3, as DNA: TGTGCCAGCAGCTCCCGTATCGGAGGGGGGGGCACAGATACGCAGTATTTT.

The chain couples TRBV10-3 to TRBJ1-2; tentative D call: TRBD1 (5 bases). With 5 bases removed from V and 6 bases from J, the gap between germline ends came to 13 bases. The V gene's germline CDR1 is ENHRY and CDR2 SYGVKD. The CDR3 extends over 13 amino acids. The CDR3 sequence: CAISPQGADGYTF. CDR3 nucleotides: TGTGCCATCAGTCCGCAGGGAGCCGATGGCTACACCTTC.

The chain links TRBV5-1 to TRBJ1-2, with TRBD1 identical over 9 bases. Trimming removed 4 bases from V and 7 bases from J; junction bases left unmatched: 11. CDR1 and CDR2 (germline): SGHRS, YFSETQ. CDR3 size: 15 residues. The CDR3, as DNA: TGCGCCAGCAGCCCCCGGAGGGGACAGGGAATTGGCTACACCTTC. This gives the protein CASSPRRGQGIGYTF.

The chain has TRBV5-4 and TRBJ2-4; D is uncertain. Per the germline V gene, CDR1 is SGHNT and CDR2 is YYREEE (reference sequence). Deletions cut 1 base from V and 0 bases from J, with 5 bases between. The CDR3 is 14 amino acids. The CDR3 spells CASSLYLAKNIQYF. CDR3 coding DNA: TGTGCCAGCAGCTTGTACCTAGCCAAAAACATTCAGTACTTC.

The chain is built from TRBV25-1 and TRBJ2-7; no clear D gene. In germline, CDR1 is MGHDK, CDR2 SYGVNS. Trimming took 3 bases from V and 3 from J, leaving 12 bases between them. There are 14 residues in the CDR3. For the CDR3, the DNA is TGTGCCAGCAGTGATTTCGCAGCCAGCTACGAGCAGTACTTC. This gives the protein CASSDFAASYEQYF.

The J gene is TRBJ1-1, the V gene TRBV7-9; D not resolved. The germline V gene has CDR1 SEHNR and CDR2 FQNEAQ (reference sequence). This CDR3 comprises 13 residues. The CDR3 DNA is TGTGCTACCACTCGGGCGGCGAACACTGAAGCTTTCTTT. Its translation: CATTRAANTEAFF.

The rearrangement uses TRBV11-2 and TRBJ2-1; 8 nucleotides agree with TRBD2. The CDR3 extends over 15 amino acids. The V gene's germline CDR1 is SGHAT and CDR2 FQNNGV. V trimming: 5 bases; J trimming: 3 bases; junction bases outside the gene matches: 6. The CDR3 loop is CASSPRGGSYNEQFF. The CDR3, as DNA: TGTGCCAGCAGCCCCCGGGGGGGGAGCTACAATGAGCAGTTCTTC.

The chain employs TRBV2 and TRBJ1-5; tentatively, D is TRBD1 (5 bases). Trimming removed 3 bases at V and 6 bases at J, with 12 bases between. The CDR3 has 14 residues. The V gene's germline CDR1 is SNHLY and CDR2 FYNNEI. In nucleotides, the CDR3 is TGTGCCAGCAGTGACGCCGGGACCCTTCAGCCCCAGCATTTT. The encoded protein is CASSDAGTLQPQHF.

This chain links TRBV4-3 with TRBJ1-2; D perhaps matches TRBD1 (6 bases). With 0 bases removed from V and 3 bases from J, the gap between germline ends came to 17 bases. CDR3 length equals 17 residues. CDR1 and CDR2 (germline): LGHNA, YSLEER. The chain's CDR3 is CASSQEVRGGADYGYTF. CDR3 nucleotides: TGCGCCAGCAGCCAAGAGGTCCGGGGGGGCGCGGACTATGGCTACACCTTC.

The chain is built from TRBV2 and TRBJ1-6; tentative D call: TRBD1 (5 bases). With 8 bases removed from V and 2 bases from J, the gap between germline ends came to 10 bases. CDR3 length: 14 residues. Germline-derived CDR1 and CDR2 are SNHLY and FYNNEI. The CDR3 sequence: CASLWDAYNSPLHF. In DNA form, the CDR3 reads TGTGCCAGCCTTTGGGACGCCTATAATTCACCCCTCCACTTT.

CDR3 sequence (DNA): TGTGCCAGCAGCTTAACCCGGACTAGCGGGAGTAATGAGCAGTTCTTC. It is translated as CASSLTRTSGSNEQFF. This rearrangement joins TRBV7-3 to TRBJ2-1, with 13 bases identical to TRBD2. The CDR3 is 16 amino acids. Germline V gene data show CDR1 as SGHTA and CDR2 as FQGTGA. The V gene end was trimmed by 0 bases and the J gene end by 7 bases; junction bases not matched to a gene: 3. The full variable domain, its missing parts supplied by reference TRBV7-3 and TRBJ2-1, is GAGVSQTPSNKVTEKGKYVELRCDPISGHTALYWYRQSLGQGPEFLIYFQGTGAADDSGLPNDRFFAVRPEGSVSTLKIQRTERGDSAVYLCASSLTRTSGSNEQFFGPGTRLTVL.

In its sample, this clone was seen once. J is TRBJ1-4 and V is TRBV18; 7 bases are a match to TRBD1. CDR3 length equals 15 residues. Germline values: CDR1 KGHSH, CDR2 LQKENI. The junction had 10 bases not matched to a gene; V was cut back by 4 bases and J by 8 bases. The DNA for the CDR3 is TGTGCCAGCTCACGACAGGGCGACGTGAGGGAAAAACTGTTTTTT. It encodes CASSRQGDVREKLFF.

The gene calls are TRBV6-5 and TRBJ2-1, with D perhaps being TRBD1 or TRBD2 (6 bases each). This CDR3 spans 15 amino acids. V lost 7 bases and J 7 bases, leaving 20 bases between the germline ends. Germline V gene lookup returns CDR1 MNHEY and CDR2 SVGAGI. Here the CDR3 reads CASKTPGQGGNEQFF. CDR3 sequence (DNA): TGTGCCAGCAAAACCCCGGGGCAAGGGGGGAATGAGCAGTTCTTC.

This clone was seen more than once but under ten times. The genes are TRBV6-2 or TRBV6-3 and TRBJ1-1; TRBD1 might be the D (6 bases). V lost 4 bases and J 1 base, leaving 13 bases between the germline ends. The CDR3 is 15 amino acids. CDR1 and CDR2 (germline): MNHEY, SVGEGT. This CDR3 is CASSSHKGGNTEAFF. CDR3 DNA sequence: TGTGCCAGCAGTTCCCATAAGGGGGGGAACACTGAAGCTTTCTTT.

This chain links TRBV3-1 (or the pseudogene TRBV3-2) with TRBJ1-2; D gene unclear. Germline CDR1 reads LGHDT; CDR2 reads YNNKEL (reference sequence). Trimming left V 1 base short and J 0 bases short, with 18 bases between. The CDR3 has 18 residues. CDR3 sequence: CASSQGPAGTTTNYGYTF. As DNA, the CDR3 is TGTGCCAGCAGCCAAGGGCCCGCGGGTACAACCACTAACTATGGCTACACCTTC.

For the CDR3, the DNA is TGTGCCAGCAGCTTCGAGGGGAACACTGAAGCTTTCTTT. It specifies CASSFEGNTEAFF. The genes are TRBV7-2 and TRBJ1-1; no reliable D call. The CDR3 extends over 13 amino acids. Trimming took off 3 bases at V and 1 base at J, with 6 bases between the two ends. CDR1 is SGHTA, CDR2 FQGNSA, per germline.

The V call is TRBV19, the J call TRBJ2-3; D call uncertain. V lost 4 bases and J lost 2, with 1 base in between. The CDR3 extends over 11 amino acids. In germline, CDR1 is LNHDA, CDR2 SQIVND (reference sequence). CDR3 region: CASSTTDTQYF. The CDR3, as DNA: TGTGCCAGTAGTACCACAGATACGCAGTATTTT.

There are a few counts of this clone. The chain links TRBV2 to TRBJ1-3; a weak D match, TRBD1 (5 bases). V was pared by 6 bases and J by 2 bases, with 11 bases between. CDR1 is SNHLY and CDR2 is FYNNEI in the germline V gene. This CDR3 comprises 14 residues. The CDR3 nucleotides read TGTGCCAGCAGGCGGGGGGAAGCTGGAAACACCATATATTTT. Its protein product is CASRRGEAGNTIYF. Using reference TRBV2 and TRBJ1-3 for the parts outside the CDR3, the full variable domain is EPEVTQTPSHQVTQMGQEVILRCVPISNHLYFYWYRQILGQKVEFLVSFYNNEISEKSEIFDDQFSVERPDGSNFTLKIRSTKLEDSAMYFCASRRGEAGNTIYFGEGSWLTVV.